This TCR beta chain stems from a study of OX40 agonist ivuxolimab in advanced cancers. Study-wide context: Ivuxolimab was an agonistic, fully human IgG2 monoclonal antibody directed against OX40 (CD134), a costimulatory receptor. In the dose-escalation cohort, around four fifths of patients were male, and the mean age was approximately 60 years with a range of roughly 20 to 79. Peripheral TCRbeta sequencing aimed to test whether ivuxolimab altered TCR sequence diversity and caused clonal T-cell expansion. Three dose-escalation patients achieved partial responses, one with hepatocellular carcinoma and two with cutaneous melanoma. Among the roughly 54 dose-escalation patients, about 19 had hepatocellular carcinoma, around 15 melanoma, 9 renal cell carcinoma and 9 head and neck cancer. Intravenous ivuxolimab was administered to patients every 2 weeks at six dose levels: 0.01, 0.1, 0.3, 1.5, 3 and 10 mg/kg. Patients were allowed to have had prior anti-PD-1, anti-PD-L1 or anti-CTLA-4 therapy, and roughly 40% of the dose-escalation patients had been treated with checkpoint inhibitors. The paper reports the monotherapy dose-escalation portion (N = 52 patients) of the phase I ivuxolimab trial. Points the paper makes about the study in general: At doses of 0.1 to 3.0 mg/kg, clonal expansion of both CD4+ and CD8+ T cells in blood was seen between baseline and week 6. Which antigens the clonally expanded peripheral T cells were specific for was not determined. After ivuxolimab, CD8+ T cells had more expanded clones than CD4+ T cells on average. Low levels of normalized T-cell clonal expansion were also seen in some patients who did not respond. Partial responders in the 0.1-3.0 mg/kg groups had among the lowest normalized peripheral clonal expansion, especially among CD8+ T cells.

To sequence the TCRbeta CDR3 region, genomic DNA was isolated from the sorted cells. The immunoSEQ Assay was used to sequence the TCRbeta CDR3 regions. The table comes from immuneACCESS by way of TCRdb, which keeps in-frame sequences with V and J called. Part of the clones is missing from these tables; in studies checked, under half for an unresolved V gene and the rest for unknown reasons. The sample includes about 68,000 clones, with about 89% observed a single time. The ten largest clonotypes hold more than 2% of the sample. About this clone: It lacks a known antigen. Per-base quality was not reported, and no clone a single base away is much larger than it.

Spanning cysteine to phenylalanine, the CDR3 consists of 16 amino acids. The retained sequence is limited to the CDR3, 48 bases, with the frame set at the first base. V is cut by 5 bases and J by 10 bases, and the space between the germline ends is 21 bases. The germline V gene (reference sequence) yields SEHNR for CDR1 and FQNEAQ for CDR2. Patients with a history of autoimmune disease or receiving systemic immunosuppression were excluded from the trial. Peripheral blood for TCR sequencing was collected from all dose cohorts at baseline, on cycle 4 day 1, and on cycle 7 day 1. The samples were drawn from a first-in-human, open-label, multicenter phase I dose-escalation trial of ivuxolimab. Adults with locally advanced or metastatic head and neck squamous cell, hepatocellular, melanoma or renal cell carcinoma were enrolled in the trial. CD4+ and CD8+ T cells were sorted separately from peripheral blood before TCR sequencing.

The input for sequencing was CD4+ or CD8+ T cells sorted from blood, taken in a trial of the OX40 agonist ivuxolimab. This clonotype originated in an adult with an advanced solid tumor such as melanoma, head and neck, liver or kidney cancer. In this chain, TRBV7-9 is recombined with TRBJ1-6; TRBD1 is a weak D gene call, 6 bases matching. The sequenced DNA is TGTGCCAGCAGCGACCGAATCGGGGGGGCTCAGTCACCCCTCCACTTT. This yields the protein CASSDRIGGAQSPLHF. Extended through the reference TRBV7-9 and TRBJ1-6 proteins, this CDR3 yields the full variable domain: DTGVSQNPRHKITKRGQNVTFRCDPISEHNRLYWYRQTLGQGPEFLTYFQNEAQLEKSRLLSDRFSAERPKGSFSTLEIQRTEQGDSAMYLCASSDRIGGAQSPLHFGNGTRLTVT.